A single sample is the source of the 16 T cell receptor beta chains below, sequenced in a study of T cell clonality in common variable immunodeficiency. Assay: immunoSEQ multiplex PCR; the TCRdb copy retains only in-frame clones and omits some. In total the sample includes around 55,000 clones, none of them seen once. The sequencing input was peripheral blood mononuclear cells. These receptors were obtained from a person aged 18-70 years in good health.

A note on this clone: The read stops 3 residues short of the end of the CDR3; the missing end is completed from the germline J gene. The chain combines TRBV6-2 or TRBV6-3 with TRBJ1-2, with D uncertain. Germline V gene sequence: CDR1 MNHEY, CDR2 SVGEGT. This CDR3 comprises 13 residues. CDR3 amino acids: CASEGGSTDTYTF. The part of the CDR3 DNA that was read is TGTGCCAGCGAGGGCGGGAGTACAGATACC.

This clone showed up many times. Read data end 3 residues before the CDR3 end; the end is taken from the germline J gene. This sequence joins TRBV7-2 and TRBJ1-1; D is unclear. The CDR3 has 15 amino acids. Per germline, CDR1 SGHTA and CDR2 FQGNSA. The ends were cut back, 0 bases at V and 1 base at J, with 9 bases in the middle. The chain's CDR3 is CASSLAPGWNTEAFF. The CDR3 bases that were read are TGTGCCAGCAGCTTAGCGCCGGGGTGGAACACTGAA.

This clone was found many times. The read terminates 3 residues ahead of where the CDR3 ends, so the germline J gene completes it. The rearrangement links TRBV7-9 to TRBJ2-3, with 11 positions matching TRBD2. The CDR3 runs 15 residues. V was pared by 6 bases and J by 2 bases, with 4 bases of the junction left unmatched. In germline, CDR1 is SEHNR, CDR2 FQNEAQ (reference sequence). CDR3 DNA, as far as it was read: TGTGCCAGCAGTTTTAGCGGGGGGGCCACAGATACG. Translating gives CASSFSGGATDT. The full CDR3 protein reads CASSFSGGATDTQYF.

Many counts were recorded for this clone. The CDR3 is cut off 3 residues early in the read; its end comes from the germline J gene. V gene TRBV4-1 combines with J gene TRBJ2-1; TRBD2 is a possible D gene (6 bases). The CDR3 totals 15 residues. CDR1 and CDR2 (germline): MGHRA, YSYEKL. Trimming removed 2 bases at V and 8 bases at J, with 16 bases between. The CDR3 sequence is CASSQRRGIEYEQFF. CDR3 bases read: TGCGCCAGCAGCCAAAGACGGGGGATAGAGTATGAG.

This clone was counted at least ten times. The CDR3 goes on 3 residues after the read ends, and that part is filled in from the germline J gene. This sequence joins TRBV19 and TRBJ2-1; D perhaps matches TRBD2 (6 bases). The length of the CDR3 is 14 residues. Germline CDR1 LNHDA, CDR2 SQIVND (reference sequence). Trimming removed 6 bases from V and 8 bases from J, with 17 bases in between. The DNA read from the CDR3 is TGTGCCAGTAGAGGTTTGGGGTCGGGGGATGAG. Its protein is CASRGLGSGDE. The CDR3, in full, reads CASRGLGSGDEQFF.

With regard to this clone: The CDR3 is cut off 3 residues early in the read; its end comes from the germline J gene. The rearrangement links TRBV5-1 to TRBJ1-4, with 8 nucleotides matching TRBD1. The CDR3 is made up of 16 amino acids. Germline CDR1 and CDR2: SGHRS and YFSETQ. CDR3 sequence reads: CASSSQGEAGANVLFF. CDR3 bases read: TGCGCCAGCAGCTCACAGGGGGAAGCTGGGGCCAACGTA.

This clone appeared many times. Coverage ceases 3 residues before the CDR3 finishes, and the germline J gene fills in the end. This chain uses TRBV5-1 with TRBJ1-2, with TRBD1 matching 7 bases. V gave up 5 bases and J gave up 3 bases; unmatched junction bases: 16. Germline assignment: CDR1 SGHRS and CDR2 YFSETQ. This CDR3 comprises 17 residues. CDR3 loop: CASRADDREIWDYGYTF. The sequenced part of the CDR3 DNA is TGCGCCAGCAGGGCTGATGACAGGGAAATCTGGGACTATGGC.

This clone came up many times. One base away lies a much larger clone, so this may be a sequencing read error. The read halts 3 residues ahead of the CDR3 end, with the missing end drawn from the germline J gene. The V gene is TRBV10-3, the J gene TRBJ1-1; possibly TRBD1 for D (5 bases). V was trimmed by 5 bases and J by 5 bases, leaving 18 bases between them. CDR3 length equals 15 residues. Germline values: CDR1 ENHRY, CDR2 SYGVKD. Partial CDR3 DNA: TGTGCCATCAGTACGACGGGACTCACGGTGACTGAA. Protein: CAISTTGLTVTE. The CDR3 in full is CAISTTGLTVTEAFF.

This clone has a count of ten or more. The CDR3 goes on 3 residues after the read ends, and that part is filled in from the germline J gene. The V and J genes are TRBV5-4 and TRBJ1-3; no clear D gene. V gave up 0 bases and J gave up 0 bases, with 4 bases separating them. The CDR3 covers 14 residues. Per germline, CDR1 SGHNT and CDR2 YYREEE (reference sequence). CDR3 bases read: TGTGCCAGCAGCTTGGACAGCTCTGGAAACACC. Protein: CASSLDSSGNT. The full-length CDR3 reads as CASSLDSSGNTIYF.

There are a few counts of this clone. With the read ending 3 residues before the CDR3 end, the germline J gene is used to fill in that end. The chain is built from TRBV2 and TRBJ1-1; D possibly corresponds to TRBD1 (6 bases). This CDR3 is built from 15 residues. V gave up 3 bases and J gave up 2 bases, with 13 bases separating them. Germline CDR1 reads SNHLY; CDR2 reads FYNNEI. The part of the CDR3 DNA that was read is TGTGCCAGCAGTGAGAGGTTAGGGGGAAACACTGAA. This encodes CASSERLGGNTE. The whole CDR3 protein reads CASSERLGGNTEAFF.

This clone was recorded many times. Coverage ceases 3 residues before the CDR3 finishes, and the germline J gene fills in the end. This sequence joins TRBV5-1 and TRBJ2-5; 10 positions agree with TRBD1. Germline V gene data show CDR1 as SGHRS and CDR2 as YFSETQ. V shed 3 bases and J 3 bases; nucleotides not matched to a gene: 17. This CDR3 region has 19 residues. The DNA read from the CDR3 is TGCGCCAGCAGCTACGGCGATCTGGGGACAGGGGCCTGGGAAGAGACC. Its protein product is CASSYGDLGTGAWEET. From start to end, the CDR3 is CASSYGDLGTGAWEETQYF.

This clone was recorded a few times. The read gets to within 3 residues of the CDR3 end, and the germline J gene fills in the rest. The V and J genes are TRBV19 and TRBJ2-2; D is ambiguous. V lost 7 bases to trimming and J lost 2 bases, with 11 bases between them. CDR3 length: 14 amino acids. Germline CDR1 LNHDA, CDR2 SQIVND (reference sequence). CDR3 sequence reads: CASMATLNTGELFF. Partial CDR3 DNA: TGTGCCAGTATGGCGACACTTAACACCGGGGAG.

This clone was recorded many times. With the read ending 3 residues before the CDR3 end, the germline J gene is used to fill in that end. The rearrangement joins TRBV6-1 to TRBJ1-1, with no clear D. The CDR3 consists of 13 residues. Between the trimmed V and J ends, which lost 3 bases and 3 bases, there was a span of 8 bases. The V gene's germline CDR1 is MNHNS and CDR2 SASEGT. This CDR3 is CASSEIRDTEAFF. CDR3 DNA (partial): TGTGCCAGCAGTGAGATAAGGGACACTGAA.

In its sample, this clone was seen many times. The missing CDR3 end, 3 residues past where the read stops, is filled in from the germline J gene. The chain links TRBV5-1 to TRBJ1-2; 8 nucleotides line up with TRBD1. The CDR3 totals 14 residues. V was clipped by 4 bases and J by 4 bases; unmatched bases: 6. CDR1 is SGHRS, CDR2 YFSETQ, per germline. CDR3: CASSPTGGSYGYTF. The DNA read from the CDR3 is TGCGCCAGCAGCCCAACAGGGGGTTCCTATGGC. Looking up the rest from reference TRBV5-1 and TRBJ1-2 gives the full variable domain: KAGVTQTPRYLIKTRGQQVTLSCSPISGHRSVSWYQQTPGQGLQFLFEYFSETQRNKGNFPGRFSGRQFSNSRSEMNVSTLELGDSALYLCASSPTGGSYGYTFGSGTRLTVV.

The table lists this clone with many counts. The read terminates 3 residues before the CDR3 end, so the remaining end is supplied by the germline J gene. V and J are TRBV7-2 and TRBJ1-2, with TRBD1 matching over 7 bases. CDR3 size: 15 residues. CDR1 is SGHTA and CDR2 is FQGNSA in the germline V gene. V was pared by 2 bases and J by 6 bases, with 9 bases of the junction left unmatched. This chain's CDR3 is CASSLTNRGGNGYTF. The DNA read from the CDR3 is TGTGCCAGCAGCTTAACCAACAGGGGCGGGAATGGC.

In this sample, this clone turned up many times. The read halts 3 residues ahead of the CDR3 end, with the missing end drawn from the germline J gene. The rearrangement uses TRBV19 and TRBJ2-7, with D possibly matching TRBD2 (6 bases). Trimming stripped 5 bases from V and 3 bases from J, with 11 bases between. CDR3 size: 13 residues. Germline V gives CDR1 LNHDA, CDR2 SQIVND (reference sequence). The CDR3 DNA, read in part, is TGTGCCAGTAGTCCAGGACTACTCTACGAG. As protein: CASSPGLLYE. The CDR3, in full, reads CASSPGLLYEQYF.